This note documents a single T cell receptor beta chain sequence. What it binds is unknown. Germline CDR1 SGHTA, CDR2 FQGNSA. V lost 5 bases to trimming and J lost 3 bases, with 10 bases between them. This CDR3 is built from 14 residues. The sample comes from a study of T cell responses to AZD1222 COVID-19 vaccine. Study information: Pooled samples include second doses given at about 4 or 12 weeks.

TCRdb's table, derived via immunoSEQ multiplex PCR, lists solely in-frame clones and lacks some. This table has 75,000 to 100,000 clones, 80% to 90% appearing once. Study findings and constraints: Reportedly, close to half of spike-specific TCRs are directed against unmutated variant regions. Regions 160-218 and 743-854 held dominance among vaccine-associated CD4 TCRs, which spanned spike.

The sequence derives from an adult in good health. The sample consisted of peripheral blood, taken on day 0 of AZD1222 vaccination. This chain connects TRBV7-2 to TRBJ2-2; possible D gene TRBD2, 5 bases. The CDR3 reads CASSPRRDTGELFF. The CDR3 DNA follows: TGTGCCAGCAGCCCCCGGCGGGACACCGGGGAGCTGTTTTTT.